This passage covers 30 T cell receptor beta chains from one sample sequenced in a study of cytomegalovirus exposure and HLA in healthy donors. The PCR ran on 60 Vbeta and 13 Jbeta primers. The protocol was immunoSEQ multiplex PCR, while the TCRdb copy is restricted to in-frame clones and leaves out a portion. The sample yields 150,000 to 200,000 clones, roughly 80% seen once. The sequencing input was PBMCs. Receptor source: a female donor in good health and CMV-seronegative.

The chain combines TRBV4-2 with TRBJ2-1, with 7 nucleotides matching TRBD1. In germline, CDR1 is LGHNA, CDR2 YNFKEQ. The V segment lost 1 base and the J segment 5 bases; nucleotides outside the gene matches: 2. The CDR3 has 14 amino acids. Here the CDR3 reads CASSQAGTDNEQFF. The CDR3 DNA follows: TGTGCCAGCAGCCAAGCCGGGACAGACAATGAGCAGTTCTTC.

The rearrangement joins TRBV5-4 to TRBJ1-1, with D possibly TRBD1 on 5 matching bases. Germline CDR1 reads SGHNT; CDR2 reads YYREEE (reference sequence). With 4 bases removed from V and 1 base from J, the gap between germline ends came to 8 bases. The CDR3 loop spans 13 amino acids. CDR3 coding DNA: TGTGCCAGCAGCCCGGGGGGGAACACTGAAGCTTTCTTT. Translated, it gives CASSPGGNTEAFF.

The chain carries TRBV29-1 and TRBJ1-1; D uncertain. The germline V gene has CDR1 SQVTM and CDR2 ANQGSEA. V shed 0 bases and J shed 7 bases, with 6 bases lying between them. This CDR3 is 11 amino acids long. The CDR3 coding sequence is TGCAGCGTTGAAGAAGAGATTGAAGCTTTCTTT. Its translation is CSVEEEIEAFF.

The J gene is TRBJ2-5, the V gene TRBV5-6, with TRBD1 matching over 7 bases. The junction had 4 bases not matched to a gene; V was cut back by 4 bases and J by 1 base. The germline V gene has CDR1 SGHDT and CDR2 YYEEEE. This CDR3 has 14 amino acids. The CDR3 nucleotides read TGTGCCAGCAGCGGGGACAGCCGCCAAGAGACCCAGTACTTC. It encodes CASSGDSRQETQYF.

This chain links TRBV4-1 with TRBJ1-1, with 8 bases identical to TRBD1. Germline V gene data show CDR1 as MGHRA and CDR2 as YSYEKL. The CDR3 is 14 residues long. V trimming: 4 bases; J trimming: 1 base; junction bases outside the gene matches: 2. The CDR3 DNA reads as TGCGCCAGCAGCCGTACAGGGGGGAACACTGAAGCTTTCTTT. Protein: CASSRTGGNTEAFF.

The chain uses TRBV4-1 and TRBJ2-7, with 11 bases that match TRBD2. Germline assignment: CDR1 MGHRA and CDR2 YSYEKL. The CDR3 is 17 residues long. J was trimmed by 2 bases and V by 1 base; bases with no gene match: 7. CDR3 loop: CASSQGPGLAATYEQYF. The DNA for the CDR3 is TGCGCCAGCAGCCAAGGGCCGGGACTAGCGGCCACCTACGAGCAGTACTTC.

This clone was counted only a few times. This chain uses TRBV11-1 with TRBJ2-5; the match to TRBD1 covers 8 bases. Germline V gene lookup returns CDR1 SGHAT and CDR2 FQDESV (reference sequence). The CDR3 runs 15 residues. Trimming took 5 bases from V and 0 from J; bases not matched to a gene: 5. The CDR3 here is CASSHGTGDQETQYF. CDR3 in DNA: TGTGCCAGCAGCCATGGGACAGGCGACCAAGAGACCCAGTACTTC.

This clone was picked up one time. The genes are TRBV7-9 and TRBJ1-6; perhaps TRBD1 as D (6 bases). V was clipped by 2 bases and J by 4 bases, with 9 bases between them. Germline loops: CDR1 SEHNR, CDR2 FQNEAQ (reference sequence). CDR3 length: 15 residues. CDR3 DNA sequence: TGTGCCAGCAGCTTAACGGGACAATATAATTCACCCCTCCACTTT. Its protein is CASSLTGQYNSPLHF.

The V call is TRBV19, the J call TRBJ1-6; TRBD1 aligns across 7 bases. The V and J ends lost 3 bases and 11 bases, in that order; junction bases with no gene match: 7. Looked up from germline, CDR1 is LNHDA and CDR2 is SQIVND (reference sequence). CDR3 length: 14 amino acids. The CDR3 is CASSIGQEGAPLHF. For the CDR3, the DNA is TGTGCCAGTAGTATTGGACAGGAGGGAGCACCCCTCCACTTT. The entire variable domain, with the rest obtained from reference TRBV19 and TRBJ1-6, is as follows: DGGITQSPKYLFRKEGQNVTLSCEQNLNHDAMYWYRQDPGQGLRLIYYSQIVNDFQKGDIAEGYSVSREKKESFPLTVTSAQKNPTAFYLCASSIGQEGAPLHFGNGTRLTVT.

This sequence joins TRBV9 and TRBJ1-5; D possibly corresponds to TRBD1 (5 bases). CDR3 length: 16 residues. CDR1 and CDR2 from the germline V gene are SGDLS and YYNGEE. The V and J ends lost 0 bases and 7 bases respectively, with 17 bases between them. CDR3 amino acids: CASSVVAGRGGQPQHF. Written as DNA, the CDR3 is TGTGCCAGCAGCGTAGTAGCGGGTAGGGGTGGGCAGCCCCAGCATTTT. The entire variable domain, with the rest obtained from reference TRBV9 and TRBJ1-5, is as follows: DSGVTQTPKHLITATGQRVTLRCSPRSGDLSVYWYQQSLDQGLQFLIQYYNGEERAKGNILERFSAQQFPDLHSELNLSSLELGDSALYFCASSVVAGRGGQPQHFGDGTRLSIL.

V usage is TRBV7-9 and J usage is TRBJ2-7; TRBD1 matches 8 bases. Germline CDR1 SEHNR, CDR2 FQNEAQ (reference sequence). The CDR3 loop spans 14 amino acids. Trimming at V came to 4 bases and at J to 4 bases, leaving 6 bases not matched to a gene. The CDR3 is CASSSPGGAYEQYF. DNA of the CDR3: TGTGCCAGCAGCTCGCCAGGGGGCGCGTACGAGCAGTACTTC.

This chain joins TRBV18 and TRBJ1-1; no reliable D call. Germline values: CDR1 KGHSH, CDR2 LQKENI. V was shortened by 1 base and J by 2 bases, with 14 bases between the two germline ends. The CDR3 loop spans 16 amino acids. Written as DNA, the CDR3 is TGTGCCAGCTCACCACGGAACAGCCGAACTAACACTGAAGCTTTCTTT. It codes for CASSPRNSRTNTEAFF.

This chain joins TRBV19 and TRBJ1-2; 8 bases match TRBD1. The CDR3 is 15 amino acids. Germline values: CDR1 LNHDA, CDR2 SQIVND (reference sequence). J was trimmed by 4 bases and V by 7 bases; bases with no gene match: 11. CDR3 coding DNA: TGTGCCAGTAAAATTTCAGGGGGCGCCTTCTATGGCTACACCTTC. As protein: CASKISGGAFYGYTF. The whole variable domain, filled in from reference TRBV19 and TRBJ1-2, reads DGGITQSPKYLFRKEGQNVTLSCEQNLNHDAMYWYRQDPGQGLRLIYYSQIVNDFQKGDIAEGYSVSREKKESFPLTVTSAQKNPTAFYLCASKISGGAFYGYTFGSGTRLTVV.

V usage is TRBV4-1 and J usage is TRBJ2-1, with 13 bases identical to TRBD2. Germline CDR1 is MGHRA and CDR2 is YSYEKL. Unmatched junction bases numbered 0, after V lost 1 base and J lost 0 bases. The CDR3 has 17 amino acids. The CDR3 sequence is CASSQGLAGGSYNEQFF. DNA of the CDR3: TGCGCCAGCAGCCAAGGACTAGCGGGAGGCTCCTACAATGAGCAGTTCTTC.

The chain couples TRBV27 to TRBJ2-7; D possibly corresponds to TRBD1 (5 bases). This CDR3 is 19 amino acids long. CDR1 MNHEY and CDR2 SMNVEV come from the germline V gene (reference sequence). The V gene lost 0 bases and the J gene lost 2 bases, with 23 bases spanning the gap. CDR3 in DNA: TGTGCCAGCAGTTTATCAGGGGCCCAGCAAAGGATATGGGCCTACGAGCAGTACTTC. Translated, it gives CASSLSGAQQRIWAYEQYF.

This chain connects TRBV5-1 to TRBJ1-1, with D perhaps TRBD1 (6 bases). Per the germline V gene, CDR1 is SGHRS and CDR2 is YFSETQ. Trimming stripped 4 bases from V and 5 bases from J, with 15 bases between. The CDR3 loop spans 14 amino acids. The CDR3 coding sequence is TGCGCCAGCAGCCCCTCGGGGGGGGCGACTGAAGCTTTCTTT. Translation gives CASSPSGGATEAFF.

As concerns this clone: The conserved phenylalanine or tryptophan normally closing the CDR3 is absent here, so this likely arose from a read error. V usage is TRBV19 and J usage is TRBJ1-1; 7 bases are shared with TRBD1. Germline V gene sequence: CDR1 LNHDA, CDR2 SQIVND (reference sequence). V gave up 4 bases and J gave up 3 bases; unmatched junction bases: 2. The CDR3 covers 13 residues. DNA of the CDR3: TGTGCCAGTAGTACTACAGGGGACACTGAAGCTTTCTCT. It encodes CASSTTGDTEAFS.

The chain couples TRBV6-1 to TRBJ2-3; 9 nucleotides agree with TRBD2. CDR3 length: 15 residues. V lost 4 bases, J lost 2 bases, and 4 bases stayed unmatched. Germline values: CDR1 MNHNS, CDR2 SASEGT. CDR3: CASSVGLAYTDTQYF. For the CDR3, the DNA is TGTGCCAGCAGTGTCGGACTAGCGTACACAGATACGCAGTATTTT.

The V and J genes are TRBV7-9 and TRBJ2-2, with 8 bases aligning to TRBD1. CDR3 length: 15 amino acids. Germline V gene sequence: CDR1 SEHNR, CDR2 FQNEAQ (reference sequence). V was clipped by 3 bases and J by 6 bases; unmatched bases: 6. CDR3 coding DNA: TGTGCCAGCAGCTTCGCACAGGGGGTGTCCGGGGAGCTGTTTTTT. Translated: CASSFAQGVSGELFF.

The genes are TRBV28 and TRBJ1-5; 9 bases agree with TRBD1. With 3 bases clipped from V and 6 bases from J, the junction kept 6 bases outside the gene matches. The CDR3 covers 15 residues. Germline V gene sequence: CDR1 MDHEN, CDR2 SYDVKM. CDR3 DNA sequence: TGTGCCAGCAGTTTCGGACAGGGGAGAGTTCAGCCCCAGCATTTT. Translation: CASSFGQGRVQPQHF.

The chain combines TRBV7-3 with TRBJ2-5; 11 positions agree with TRBD2. Germline values: CDR1 SGHTA, CDR2 FQGTGA. This CDR3 is built from 14 residues. Trimming at V came to 5 bases and at J to 5 bases, leaving 4 bases not matched to a gene. CDR3 residues: CASSASSGGETQYF. CDR3 in DNA: TGTGCCAGCAGCGCCTCTAGCGGGGGGGAGACCCAGTACTTC.

The V gene is TRBV5-4, the J gene TRBJ1-4; D might be TRBD1 (5 bases). V was trimmed by 0 bases and J by 4 bases, leaving 7 bases between them. CDR1 is SGHNT and CDR2 is YYREEE in the germline V gene (reference sequence). The CDR3 is 14 amino acids. CDR3 nucleotides: TGTGCCAGCAGCTTGGGGGGCTTTAATGAAAAACTGTTTTTT. It yields the protein CASSLGGFNEKLFF.

A few counts support this clone. The CDR3 DNA reads as TGTGCCAGCAGTCCTGGGACAGGCACTTATTCTGGCAAACTGTTTTTT. The encoded protein is CASSPGTGTYSGKLFF. This chain joins TRBV28 and TRBJ1-4; 8 nucleotides align to TRBD1. V trimming: 5 bases; J trimming: 11 bases; junction bases outside the gene matches: 16. The CDR3 contains 16 residues. CDR1 and CDR2 (germline): MDHEN, SYDVKM.

The V call is TRBV30, the J call TRBJ1-2; D is unclear. CDR1 and CDR2 (germline): GTSNPN, SVGIG (reference sequence). Trimming pared 1 base from V and 0 bases from J, leaving 15 bases between. The CDR3 has 16 residues. The CDR3 loop is CAWSDSKRLTNYGYTF. CDR3 nucleotides: TGTGCCTGGAGTGATTCTAAACGCCTGACTAACTATGGCTACACCTTC.

A few counts support this clone. V gene TRBV2 combines with J gene TRBJ1-5; D remains unclear. The CDR3 loop spans 14 amino acids. In germline, CDR1 is SNHLY, CDR2 FYNNEI. Trimming removed 2 bases from V and 5 bases from J, with 10 bases in between. DNA for the CDR3: TGTGCCAGCAGTGAAAGAGGCAGCCATCAGCCCCAGCATTTT. Translating it yields CASSERGSHQPQHF.

The rearrangement uses TRBV5-8 and TRBJ1-2, with 8 positions matching TRBD1. The CDR3 has 14 amino acids. The germline gives CDR1 SGHTS, CDR2 YDEGEE. With V trimmed by 4 bases and J by 3 bases, 5 bases remained unmatched. The CDR3 DNA follows: TGTGCCAGCAGCCAACAGGGGGTGGACTATGGCTACACCTTC. This sequence encodes CASSQQGVDYGYTF.

The V gene is TRBV19, the J gene TRBJ1-1; no definite D call. The CDR3 runs to 14 residues. V lost 1 base to trimming and J lost 2 bases, with 8 bases between them. Germline CDR1 LNHDA, CDR2 SQIVND (reference sequence). The CDR3 spells CASSIGRSNTEAFF. The CDR3 DNA is TGTGCCAGTAGTATAGGTCGGAGCAACACTGAAGCTTTCTTT. The full variable domain, rest sourced from reference TRBV19 and TRBJ1-1, is DGGITQSPKYLFRKEGQNVTLSCEQNLNHDAMYWYRQDPGQGLRLIYYSQIVNDFQKGDIAEGYSVSREKKESFPLTVTSAQKNPTAFYLCASSIGRSNTEAFFGQGTRLTVV.

CDR3 protein: CASSLGVSGGENTQYF. The CDR3 region has the DNA TGCGCCAGCAGCTTGGGGGTATCAGGGGGCGAAAATACGCAGTATTTT. The V gene is TRBV5-1, the J gene TRBJ2-3; 8 nucleotides align to TRBD1. The CDR3 runs 16 residues. V lost 0 bases and J lost 7; bases outside the gene matches: 10. Germline loops: CDR1 SGHRS, CDR2 YFSETQ.

The chain has TRBV9 and TRBJ2-7; 10 bases map to TRBD1. The CDR3 totals 14 residues. With V trimmed by 7 bases and J by 4 bases, 8 bases remained unmatched. In germline, CDR1 is SGDLS, CDR2 YYNGEE. CDR3 region: CASGRGTGVYEQYF. The CDR3, as DNA: TGTGCCAGCGGAAGGGGGACAGGGGTTTACGAGCAGTACTTC.

Many counts were recorded for this clone. The chain links TRBV6-5 to TRBJ1-4; D is ambiguous. V dropped 5 bases and J dropped 6 bases, with 10 bases sitting between them. Germline CDR1 is MNHEY and CDR2 is SVGAGI. The CDR3 contains 13 residues. The CDR3 sequence: CASSLGRDEKLFF. The CDR3 coding sequence is TGTGCCAGCAGTCTCGGGCGGGATGAAAAACTGTTTTTT.